The rows below give T cell receptor beta chains drawn from one sample of a study of cytomegalovirus exposure and HLA in healthy donors. The data were produced by immunoSEQ multiplex PCR, yet TCRdb's version contains in-frame clones alone and is incomplete. The table shows over 250,000 clones, with just over 85% occurring only once. Sequenced material: PBMCs. The origin of the receptors is a man aged 35-49 years in good health and CMV-seropositive. The CDR3 runs from the conserved cysteine through the conserved F or W. A D gene is named only where the DNA matches it firmly. Clone size appears in some rows only: once, few, many, or a class for an expanded clone.

D	V	size	J	DNA	CDR3
.	TRBV19	once	TRBJ2-7	TGTGCCAGTAGTATAAGGAGGTTCGGGTCCTACGAGCAGTACTTC	CASSIRRFGSYEQYF
TRBD1	TRBV27	.	TRBJ1-5	TGTGCCAGCAGTCCCTCAGGGGGCCTCAGGATCGCCCAGCCCCAGCATTTT	CASSPSGGLRIAQPQHF
.	TRBV19	.	TRBJ2-5	TGTGCCAGTAGTATAGAAAACGGGAAGACCCAGTACTTC	CASSIENGKTQYF
TRBD2	TRBV5-1	.	TRBJ2-7	TGCGCCAGCAGCTTGGTAGCTAGCGGGAGTGGCGAGCAGTACTTC	CASSLVASGSGEQYF
TRBD2	TRBV27	.	TRBJ2-7	TGTGCCAGCAGTCCCGTACTAGCGGACGGTTCCTACGAGCAGTACTTC	CASSPVLADGSYEQYF
.	TRBV9	.	TRBJ1-1	TGTGCCAGCAGCGTAAGGGGCCCGAACACTGAAGCTTTCTTT	CASSVRGPNTEAFF
.	TRBV11-2	.	TRBJ1-1	TGTGCCAGCAGCCCCGCCTTCGGGGGGCTGAACACTGAAGCTTTCTTT	CASSPAFGGLNTEAFF
TRBD2	TRBV6-4	.	TRBJ2-2	TGTGCCAGCAGTATAGCGGGTGGCACCGGGGAGCTGTTTTTT	CASSIAGGTGELFF
TRBD2	TRBV7-9	.	TRBJ2-7	TGTGCCAGCAGCTTATACCCGGGACTAGCGGATTCTTCGACTGACGAGCAGTACTTC	CASSLYPGLADSSTDEQYF
TRBD1	TRBV5-5	.	TRBJ2-7	TGTGCCAGCAGCCTGACAGGGGTCTACGAGCAGTACTTC	CASSLTGVYEQYF